The rows below give T cell receptor beta chains drawn from one sample of a study of T cells after yellow fever vaccination. From the 5' RACE reads, TCRdb called clonotypes with MiXCR, one entry per CDR3 protein. Of approximately 450,000 distinct CDR3 sequences listed, under 20% are singletons. The sequencing used PBMCs, collected before the yellow fever booster vaccination. The receptor source for this set is a man younger than 30 who received the YFV17D yellow fever vaccine. The CDR3 runs from the conserved cysteine through the conserved F or W. Fields, in order: D gene, V gene, J gene, CDR3 length, clone size, CDR3 DNA, CDR3 protein. The D gene is left open where the match is weak. Rows give clone size only sometimes, using once, few, many, or a class for an expanded clone.

D gene: NA
V gene: TRBV7-6
J gene: TRBJ2-7
CDR3 length: 14
clone size: NA
CDR3 DNA: TGTGCCAGCAGCCCCGGGACTCGCGTTAACGAGCAGTACTTC
CDR3 protein: CASSPGTRVNEQYF

D gene: NA
V gene: TRBV7-2
J gene: TRBJ1-3
CDR3 length: 14
clone size: few
CDR3 DNA: TGTGCCAGCAGCTTTAGACAGCCTGGAAACACCATATATTTT
CDR3 protein: CASSFRQPGNTIYF

D gene: TRBD2
V gene: TRBV6-2/TRBV6-3
J gene: TRBJ2-5
CDR3 length: 15
clone size: few
CDR3 DNA: TGTGCCAGCACCCGAACTGGACTAGCGGGAGAGACCCAGTACTTC
CDR3 protein: CASTRTGLAGETQYF

D gene: NA
V gene: TRBV7-6
J gene: TRBJ2-1
CDR3 length: 12
clone size: few
CDR3 DNA: TGTGCCAGCAGCTTAGGACTAGGTGAGCAGTTCTTC
CDR3 protein: CASSLGLGEQFF

D gene: NA
V gene: TRBV27
J gene: TRBJ2-7
CDR3 length: 18
clone size: NA
CDR3 DNA: TGTGCCAGCAGTTTAAGGTTGGCCGACCCTTTCATCCTCTACGAGCAGTACTTC
CDR3 protein: CASSLRLADPFILYEQYF

D gene: TRBD1
V gene: TRBV10-2
J gene: TRBJ1-2
CDR3 length: 15
clone size: few
CDR3 DNA: TGCGCCAGCGGCAGGGGGGCATGGGGCAACTATGGCTACACCTTC
CDR3 protein: CASGRGAWGNYGYTF

D gene: NA
V gene: TRBV20-1
J gene: TRBJ1-1
CDR3 length: 14
clone size: many
CDR3 DNA: TGCAGTGCTAGAGTCATTGGGAGGAACACTGAAGCTTTCTTT
CDR3 protein: CSARVIGRNTEAFF

D gene: TRBD1
V gene: TRBV15
J gene: TRBJ2-1
CDR3 length: 16
clone size: NA
CDR3 DNA: TGTGCCACCAGCAGAGAGAGACAGGGGGCCGACAATGAGCAGTTCTTC
CDR3 protein: CATSRERQGADNEQFF

D gene: NA
V gene: TRBV19
J gene: TRBJ1-1
CDR3 length: 14
clone size: NA
CDR3 DNA: TGTGCCACCAGGGAGGGGCACAGCAGGACTGAAGCTTTCTTT
CDR3 protein: CATREGHSRTEAFF

D gene: NA
V gene: TRBV7-2
J gene: TRBJ2-3
CDR3 length: 16
clone size: few
CDR3 DNA: TGTGCCAGCAGCTTAGTCCCCCCATCCCCCACAGATACGCAGTATTTT
CDR3 protein: CASSLVPPSPTDTQYF

D gene: NA
V gene: TRBV24-1
J gene: TRBJ1-1
CDR3 length: 21
clone size: few
CDR3 DNA: TGTGCCACCAGTGATTTGCATCTTGCCGATGTTGCAGGATGGCAGAACACTGAAGCTTTCTTT
CDR3 protein: CATSDLHLADVAGWQNTEAFF

D gene: NA
V gene: TRBV10-2
J gene: TRBJ2-2
CDR3 length: 12
clone size: few
CDR3 DNA: TGCGCCAGCAGTGAGTCTCCCGGGGAGCTGTTTTTT
CDR3 protein: CASSESPGELFF

D gene: NA
V gene: TRBV2
J gene: TRBJ1-1
CDR3 length: 14
clone size: NA
CDR3 DNA: TGTGCCAGCAGGATTCCAGGGTGGAACACTGAAGCTTTCTTT
CDR3 protein: CASRIPGWNTEAFF

D gene: NA
V gene: TRBV2
J gene: TRBJ2-2
CDR3 length: 12
clone size: NA
CDR3 DNA: TGTGCCAGCAGAGACGGGGAAGGGGAGCTGTTTTTT
CDR3 protein: CASRDGEGELFF

D gene: TRBD2
V gene: TRBV20-1
J gene: TRBJ2-2
CDR3 length: 15
clone size: many
CDR3 DNA: TGCAGTGCTCCTGTTCGGGGGGGGAACACCGGGGAGCTGTTTTTT
CDR3 protein: CSAPVRGGNTGELFF

D gene: NA
V gene: TRBV10-3
J gene: TRBJ1-6
CDR3 length: 16
clone size: NA
CDR3 DNA: TGTGCCATCAGTGACTCCGCCCTCAGGGAAAATTCACCCCTCCACTTT
CDR3 protein: CAISDSALRENSPLHF

D gene: TRBD2
V gene: TRBV11-2
J gene: TRBJ2-3
CDR3 length: 15
clone size: NA
CDR3 DNA: TGTGCCAGCACGAGGGGCGGGGGGAACTCGGATACGCAGTATTTT
CDR3 protein: CASTRGGGNSDTQYF

D gene: NA
V gene: TRBV5-1
J gene: TRBJ2-1
CDR3 length: 15
clone size: NA
CDR3 DNA: TGCGCCAGCAGCTCAAGGGACAAAAGCTACAATGAGCAGTTCTTC
CDR3 protein: CASSSRDKSYNEQFF

D gene: TRBD1
V gene: TRBV6-2/TRBV6-3
J gene: TRBJ2-4
CDR3 length: 14
clone size: few
CDR3 DNA: TGTGCCAGCAGTTCGGGACAGCCCGGAAACATTCAGTACTTC
CDR3 protein: CASSSGQPGNIQYF

D gene: NA
V gene: TRBV20-1
J gene: TRBJ2-1
CDR3 length: 11
clone size: few
CDR3 DNA: TGCAGTGCTAGAGACGACAGGGAGCAGTTCTTC
CDR3 protein: CSARDDREQFF

D gene: NA
V gene: TRBV24-1
J gene: TRBJ2-1
CDR3 length: 15
clone size: NA
CDR3 DNA: TGTGCCACCAGCAAAGGGGGCGGGGACTACAATGAGCAGTTCTTC
CDR3 protein: CATSKGGGDYNEQFF

D gene: TRBD1
V gene: TRBV4-1
J gene: TRBJ1-3
CDR3 length: 14
clone size: NA
CDR3 DNA: TGCGCCAGCAGCCTACAGGGGAATGGAAACACCATATATTTT
CDR3 protein: CASSLQGNGNTIYF

D gene: TRBD1
V gene: TRBV20-1
J gene: TRBJ1-2
CDR3 length: 12
clone size: NA
CDR3 DNA: TGCAGTGCTAGATCAGACAGGGATGGCTACACCTTC
CDR3 protein: CSARSDRDGYTF

D gene: NA
V gene: TRBV7-9
J gene: TRBJ2-7
CDR3 length: 13
clone size: few
CDR3 DNA: TGTGCCAGCAGCTTATCGGGCCCGGGCGAGCAGTACTTC
CDR3 protein: CASSLSGPGEQYF

D gene: NA
V gene: TRBV6-2/TRBV6-3
J gene: TRBJ1-2
CDR3 length: 12
clone size: NA
CDR3 DNA: TGTGCCAGCAGAAATACCGGGAGATCGTACACCTTC
CDR3 protein: CASRNTGRSYTF

D gene: TRBD2
V gene: TRBV2
J gene: TRBJ2-5
CDR3 length: 15
clone size: NA
CDR3 DNA: TGTGCCAGCAGCCCGACTAGCTTCGGTCCCAAGACCCAGTACTTC
CDR3 protein: CASSPTSFGPKTQYF

D gene: NA
V gene: TRBV20-1
J gene: TRBJ2-1
CDR3 length: 14
clone size: NA
CDR3 DNA: TGCAGTGCTATAGAAGGGTCCCAAAACAATGAGCAGTTCTTC
CDR3 protein: CSAIEGSQNNEQFF

D gene: TRBD1
V gene: TRBV24-1
J gene: TRBJ2-5
CDR3 length: 15
clone size: NA
CDR3 DNA: TGTGCCACCAGTGATACCGGGACAGGGGGAGAGACCCAGTACTTC
CDR3 protein: CATSDTGTGGETQYF

D gene: NA
V gene: TRBV20-1
J gene: TRBJ1-6
CDR3 length: 16
clone size: few
CDR3 DNA: TGCAGTGCTAGAGATCTAGGGCAGGGTAGAAGGAGAACCCTCCACTTT
CDR3 protein: CSARDLGQGRRRTLHF

D gene: NA
V gene: TRBV5-1
J gene: TRBJ2-5
CDR3 length: 12
clone size: once
CDR3 DNA: TGCGCCAGCAGCCACCCAGGGGAGACCCAGTACTTC
CDR3 protein: CASSHPGETQYF

D gene: TRBD1
V gene: TRBV7-8
J gene: TRBJ2-2
CDR3 length: 17
clone size: few
CDR3 DNA: TGTGCCAGCAGCTTAGCCTACAGGGGGACGATTACCGGGGAGCTGTTTTTT
CDR3 protein: CASSLAYRGTITGELFF

D gene: TRBD2
V gene: TRBV24-1
J gene: TRBJ2-3
CDR3 length: 15
clone size: few
CDR3 DNA: TGTGCCACCAGTGCCGCGGGGGGCCACACAGATACGCAGTATTTT
CDR3 protein: CATSAAGGHTDTQYF

D gene: TRBD1
V gene: TRBV29-1
J gene: TRBJ1-6
CDR3 length: 9
clone size: few
CDR3 DNA: TGCAGCGCTTGCAGGGGGCTCCACTTT
CDR3 protein: CSACRGLHF